This TCR beta chain was documented in a study of OX40 agonist ivuxolimab in advanced cancers. Study details: Clinicians treated patients with ivuxolimab, an agonistic anti-OX40 (CD134) antibody.

General study findings and limits: CD4+ and CD8+ blood T cells expanded clonally by week 6 at 0.1 to 3.0 mg/kg. On average, CD8+ T cells showed a greater number of expanded clones than CD4+.

Details on this clone: Its cognate antigen is unknown.

Germline assignment: CDR1 SQVTM and CDR2 ANQGSEA. The CDR3 covers 13 residues. Trimming shortened V by 7 bases and J by 0 bases, and 12 bases separated the two germline ends. Assay: immunoSEQ multiplex PCR; the TCRdb copy retains only in-frame clones and omits some. Of about 80,000 clones in the sample, approximately 86% were seen once. The source was CD4+ or CD8+ T cells sorted from blood, collected in a trial of the OX40 agonist ivuxolimab. This receptor was obtained from an adult with an advanced solid tumor such as melanoma, head and neck, liver or kidney cancer. The chain couples TRBV29-1 to TRBJ1-2; D is unclear. The CDR3 loop reads CSASKASNYGYTF. The CDR3 nucleotides read TGCAGCGCCTCAAAGGCGTCTAACTATGGCTACACCTTC.